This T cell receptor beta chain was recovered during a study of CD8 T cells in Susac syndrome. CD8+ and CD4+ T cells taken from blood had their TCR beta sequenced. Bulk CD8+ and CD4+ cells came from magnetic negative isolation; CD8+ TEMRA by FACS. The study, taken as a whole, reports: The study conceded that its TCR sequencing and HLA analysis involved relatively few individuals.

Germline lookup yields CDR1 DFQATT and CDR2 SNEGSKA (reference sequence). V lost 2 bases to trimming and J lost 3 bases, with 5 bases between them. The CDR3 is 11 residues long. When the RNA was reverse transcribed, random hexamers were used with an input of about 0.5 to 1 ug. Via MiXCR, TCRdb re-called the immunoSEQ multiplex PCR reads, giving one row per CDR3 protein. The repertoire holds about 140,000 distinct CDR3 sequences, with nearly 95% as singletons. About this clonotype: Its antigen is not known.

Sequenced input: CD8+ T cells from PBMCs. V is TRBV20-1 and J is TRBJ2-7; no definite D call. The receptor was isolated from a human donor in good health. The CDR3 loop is CSARPDYEQYF. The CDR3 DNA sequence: TGCAGTGCTAGACCCGACTACGAGCAGTACTTC.